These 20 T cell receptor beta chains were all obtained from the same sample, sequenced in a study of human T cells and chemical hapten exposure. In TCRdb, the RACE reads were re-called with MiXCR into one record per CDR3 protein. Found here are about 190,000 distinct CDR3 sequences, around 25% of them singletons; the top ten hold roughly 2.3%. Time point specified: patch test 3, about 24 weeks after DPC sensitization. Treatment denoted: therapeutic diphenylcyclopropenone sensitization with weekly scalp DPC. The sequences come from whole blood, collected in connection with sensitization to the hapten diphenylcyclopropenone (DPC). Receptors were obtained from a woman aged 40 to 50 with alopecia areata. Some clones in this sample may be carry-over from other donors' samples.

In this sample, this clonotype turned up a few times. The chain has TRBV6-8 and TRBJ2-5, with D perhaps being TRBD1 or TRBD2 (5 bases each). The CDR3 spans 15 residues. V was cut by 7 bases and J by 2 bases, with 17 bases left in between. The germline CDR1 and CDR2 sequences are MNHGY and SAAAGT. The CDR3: CASIPARDGQETQYF. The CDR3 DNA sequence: TGTGCCAGCATCCCCGCCCGGGACGGGCAAGAGACCCAGTACTTC.

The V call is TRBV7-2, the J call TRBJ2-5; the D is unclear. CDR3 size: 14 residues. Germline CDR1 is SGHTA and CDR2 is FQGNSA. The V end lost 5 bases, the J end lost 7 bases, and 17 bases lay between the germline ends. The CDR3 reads CASSPGPMAWTQYF. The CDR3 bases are TGTGCCAGCAGCCCCGGCCCAATGGCGTGGACCCAGTACTTC.

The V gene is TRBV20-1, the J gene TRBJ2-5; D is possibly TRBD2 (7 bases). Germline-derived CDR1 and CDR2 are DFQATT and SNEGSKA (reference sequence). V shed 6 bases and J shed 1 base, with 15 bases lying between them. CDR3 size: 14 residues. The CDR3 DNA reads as TGCAGTGCAAGGGGGGCTAGCGGCCAAGAGACCCAGTACTTC. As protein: CSARGASGQETQYF.

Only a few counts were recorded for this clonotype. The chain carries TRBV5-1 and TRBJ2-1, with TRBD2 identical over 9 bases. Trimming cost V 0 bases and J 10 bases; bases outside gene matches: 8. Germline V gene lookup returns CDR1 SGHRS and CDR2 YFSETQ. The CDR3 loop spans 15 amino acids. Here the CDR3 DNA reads TGCGCCAGCAGCTTGGATGCAGCGGGAGGAAGGGAGCAGTTCTTC. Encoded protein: CASSLDAAGGREQFF.

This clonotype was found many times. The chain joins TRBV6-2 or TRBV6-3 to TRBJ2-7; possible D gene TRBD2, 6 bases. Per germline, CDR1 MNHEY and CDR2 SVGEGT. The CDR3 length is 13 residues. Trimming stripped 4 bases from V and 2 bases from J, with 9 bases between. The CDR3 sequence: CASSSSETYEQYF. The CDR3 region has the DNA TGTGCCAGCAGTTCTAGCGAGACCTACGAGCAGTACTTC.

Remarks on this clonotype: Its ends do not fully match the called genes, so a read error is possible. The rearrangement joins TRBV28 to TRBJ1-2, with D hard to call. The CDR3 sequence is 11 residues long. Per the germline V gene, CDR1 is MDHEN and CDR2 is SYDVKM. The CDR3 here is CASTSPDGHTF. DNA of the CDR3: TGTGCCAGCACCTCTCCTGATGGCCACACCTTC.

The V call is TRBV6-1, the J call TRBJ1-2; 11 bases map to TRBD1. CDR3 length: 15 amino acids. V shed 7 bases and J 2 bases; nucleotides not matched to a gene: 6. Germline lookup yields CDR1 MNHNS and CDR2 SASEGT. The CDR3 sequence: CASTSGTGGNYGYTF. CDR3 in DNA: TGTGCCAGCACTTCCGGGACAGGGGGAAACTATGGCTACACCTTC.

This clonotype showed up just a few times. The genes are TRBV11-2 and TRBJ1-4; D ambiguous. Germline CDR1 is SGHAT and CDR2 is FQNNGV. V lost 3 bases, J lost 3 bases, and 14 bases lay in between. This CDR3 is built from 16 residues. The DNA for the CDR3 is TGTGCCAGCAGCTTCTCCTCGACGCAGGCTAATGAAAAACTGTTTTTT. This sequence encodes CASSFSSTQANEKLFF.

CDR3 in DNA: TGCAGTGCTAGAGATCCGGGACAGAATAACTATGGCTACACCTTC. It is translated as CSARDPGQNNYGYTF. The chain has TRBV20-1 and TRBJ1-2; 7 nucleotides align to TRBD1. Germline V lookup: CDR1 DFQATT, CDR2 SNEGSKA (reference sequence). V gave up 0 bases and J gave up 1 base; unmatched junction bases: 5. This CDR3 is 15 amino acids long.

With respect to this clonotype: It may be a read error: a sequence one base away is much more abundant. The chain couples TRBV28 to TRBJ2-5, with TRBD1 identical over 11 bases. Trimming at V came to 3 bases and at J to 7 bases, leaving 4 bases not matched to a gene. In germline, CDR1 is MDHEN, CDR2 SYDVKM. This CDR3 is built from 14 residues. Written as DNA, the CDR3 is TGTGCCAGCAGTTTCGGGACAGGGGGGCGGACCCAGTACTTC. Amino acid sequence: CASSFGTGGRTQYF.

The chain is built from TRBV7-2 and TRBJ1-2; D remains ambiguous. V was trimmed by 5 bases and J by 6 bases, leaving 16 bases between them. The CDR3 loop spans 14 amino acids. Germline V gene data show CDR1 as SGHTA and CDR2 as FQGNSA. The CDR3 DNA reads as TGTGCCAGCAGCGCTGATCCATGGAGGAATGGCTACACCTTC. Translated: CASSADPWRNGYTF.

The chain's CDR3 is CASSYQGRGPYEQYF. The DNA of the CDR3 is TGTGCCAGCAGTTACCAGGGGCGGGGCCCCTACGAGCAGTACTTC. The V and J genes are TRBV6-5 and TRBJ2-7, with D perhaps given as TRBD1 or TRBD2 (6 bases each). There are 15 residues in the CDR3. V lost 2 bases and J 2 bases, leaving 13 bases between the germline ends. Germline V CDR1 and CDR2: MNHEY, SVGAGI.

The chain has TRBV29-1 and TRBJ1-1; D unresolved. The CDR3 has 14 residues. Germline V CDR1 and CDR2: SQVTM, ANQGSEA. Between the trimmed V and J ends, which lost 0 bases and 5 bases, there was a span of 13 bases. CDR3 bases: TGCAGCGTTGAAGACAAGACCCGGGGAACTGAAGCTTTCTTT. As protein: CSVEDKTRGTEAFF.

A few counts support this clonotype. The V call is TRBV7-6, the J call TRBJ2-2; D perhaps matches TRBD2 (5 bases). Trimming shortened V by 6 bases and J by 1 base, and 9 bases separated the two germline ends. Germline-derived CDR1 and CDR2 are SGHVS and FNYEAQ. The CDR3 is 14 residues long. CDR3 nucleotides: TGTGCCAGCAGGTATAGCGTGAACACCGGGGAGCTGTTTTTT. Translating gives CASRYSVNTGELFF.

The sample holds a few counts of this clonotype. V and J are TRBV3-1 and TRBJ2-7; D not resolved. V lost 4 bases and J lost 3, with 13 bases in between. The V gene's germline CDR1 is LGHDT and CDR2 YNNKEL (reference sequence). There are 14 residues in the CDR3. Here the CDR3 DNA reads TGTGCCAGCAGCCTAGGACGGATAATCTACGAGCAGTACTTC. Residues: CASSLGRIIYEQYF.

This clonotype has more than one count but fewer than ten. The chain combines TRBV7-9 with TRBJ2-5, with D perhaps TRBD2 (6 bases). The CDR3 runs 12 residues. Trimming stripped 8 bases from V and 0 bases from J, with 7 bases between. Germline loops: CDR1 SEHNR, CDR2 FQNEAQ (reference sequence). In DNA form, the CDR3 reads TGTGCCAGCGGGGGGAACCAAGAGACCCAGTACTTC. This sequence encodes CASGGNQETQYF. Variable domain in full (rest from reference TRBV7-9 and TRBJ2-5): DTGVSQNPRHKITKRGQNVTFRCDPISEHNRLYWYRQTLGQGPEFLTYFQNEAQLEKSRLLSDRFSAERPKGSFSTLEIQRTEQGDSAMYLCASGGNQETQYFGPGTRLLVL.

As DNA, the CDR3 is TGTGCCAGCAAGGGGATAAGGAATTCACCCCTCCACTTT. It translates to CASKGIRNSPLHF. This chain connects TRBV2 to TRBJ1-6; tentatively, D is TRBD1 (5 bases). Germline V gene lookup returns CDR1 SNHLY and CDR2 FYNNEI. The V and J ends lost 7 bases and 7 bases respectively, with 11 bases between them. The CDR3 length is 13 residues. The whole variable domain, remainder taken from reference TRBV2 and TRBJ1-6, is EPEVTQTPSHQVTQMGQEVILRCVPISNHLYFYWYRQILGQKVEFLVSFYNNEISEKSEIFDDQFSVERPDGSNFTLKIRSTKLEDSAMYFCASKGIRNSPLHFGNGTRLTVT.

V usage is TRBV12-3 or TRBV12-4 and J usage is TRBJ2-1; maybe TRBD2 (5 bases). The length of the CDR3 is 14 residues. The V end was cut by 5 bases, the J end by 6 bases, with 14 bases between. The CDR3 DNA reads TGTGCCAGCAGTCGTCCCACTAGGCCCAATGAGCAGTTCTTC. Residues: CASSRPTRPNEQFF.

The DNA of the CDR3 is TGTGCCACAAGGGGGGTGGATGAGCAGTTCTTC. This codes for CATRGVDEQFF. V and J are TRBV12-3 or TRBV12-4 and TRBJ2-1; D tentatively fits TRBD1 or TRBD2 (6 bases each). Trimming removed 10 bases from V and 8 bases from J, with 12 bases in between. The CDR3 runs to 11 residues.

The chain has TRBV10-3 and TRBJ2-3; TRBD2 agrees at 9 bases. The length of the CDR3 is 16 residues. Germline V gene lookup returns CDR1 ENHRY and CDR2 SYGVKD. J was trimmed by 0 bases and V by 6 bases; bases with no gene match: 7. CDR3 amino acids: CAISPIAGGSTDTQYF. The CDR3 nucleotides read TGTGCCATCAGCCCCATTGCGGGAGGGAGCACAGATACGCAGTATTTT.